The 2 T cell receptor beta chains below all came from one sample that was sequenced in a study of response to subunit inactivated influenza vaccine. TCRdb re-called the RT-PCR reads through MiXCR, storing one row per CDR3 protein. The sample holds 630,000 or so distinct CDR3 sequences, around a sixth seen once. The sequences come from PBMCs from blood, collected 11 to 12 days after vaccination. The source is a man aged 50 to 60 who received an inactivated influenza vaccine.

The sample holds a few counts of this clonotype. In DNA form, the CDR3 reads TGTGCCAGTGCGAAGGACAGTTCCTCTGAGCAGTTCTTC. Protein: CASAKDSSSEQFF. The chain carries TRBV6-2 or TRBV6-3 and TRBJ2-1; maybe TRBD1 (6 bases). Per the germline V gene, CDR1 is MNHEY and CDR2 is SVGEGT. Trimming removed 9 bases at V and 9 bases at J, with 18 bases between. CDR3 length equals 13 residues.

The CDR3 region has the DNA TGTGCCTGGAGTGCCCTCGGACTAGCGGGTTCCCCGACTATCACAGATACGCAGTATTTT. Translated: CAWSALGLAGSPTITDTQYF. The rearrangement links TRBV7-1 to TRBJ2-3; 11 nucleotides align to TRBD2. TRBV7-1 is filed as an ORF, its function uncertain. With V trimmed by 11 bases and J by 2 bases, 24 bases remained unmatched. CDR3 length: 20 residues.